This T cell receptor beta chain was captured by sequencing in a study of OX40 agonist ivuxolimab in advanced cancers. Overall study: All patients had ivuxolimab intravenously every 2 weeks at 0.01 to 10 mg/kg. Partial response was recorded in three patients: one hepatocellular carcinoma and two cutaneous melanoma cases.

V was clipped by 6 bases and J by 4 bases, with 7 bases between them. CDR1 is SGHRS, CDR2 YFSETQ, per germline. The CDR3 loop spans 12 amino acids. The study's findings and limits: Undetermined was the antigen specificity of the expanded peripheral T cells. With doses of 0.1 to 3.0 mg/kg, CD4+ and CD8+ blood T cells had undergone clonal expansion by week 6.

A word on this clone: Its specificity is not known.

The method was immunoSEQ multiplex PCR; TCRdb's version includes in-frame clones alone and lacks a portion of them. The sample records tens of thousands of clones, roughly 86% being singletons. This sample comprised CD4+ or CD8+ T cells sorted from blood, obtained in a trial of the OX40 agonist ivuxolimab. The clonotype was recovered from an adult with an advanced solid tumor such as melanoma, head and neck, liver or kidney cancer. This chain links TRBV5-1 with TRBJ1-4, with no clear D. The CDR3 is CASKLDNEKLFF. For the CDR3, the DNA is TGCGCCAGCAAACTCGATAATGAAAAACTGTTTTTT.